This T cell receptor (beta chain) is drawn from a study of blood T cells in healthy people across ages. Details on this clonotype: What it binds is not known.

Total RNA, at least 5.5 micrograms per sample, came from PBMCs. This CDR3 is built from 13 residues. V dropped 8 bases and J dropped 6 bases, with 15 bases sitting between them. CDR1 and CDR2 (germline): ENHRY, SYGVKD. Study-wide results and caveats: No conclusive comparison of naive versus antigen-experienced cells was possible with unsorted PBMCs. Long-lived and aged donors differed, with more naive CD4+ cells and higher diversity in the long-lived. It was found that TCR beta diversity correlated strongly with the percentage of naive T cells.

Sample-barcoded 5' priming and a J-beta primer mix drove a second PCR of roughly 7 to 11 cycles. TCRdb re-derived calls from the 5' RACE reads in MiXCR, one entry per CDR3 protein. The sample records about 1,400,000 distinct CDR3 sequences, 40% to 50% being singletons. The sample was blood. The chain employs TRBV10-3 and TRBJ2-3; D may match TRBD1 or TRBD2 (5 bases each). This TCR came from a woman under 30 in good health. The CDR3 sequence: CAIGDPSADTQYF. The CDR3 DNA reads TGTGCCATCGGGGACCCCTCAGCGGATACGCAGTATTTT.